This paragraph covers one T cell receptor (beta chain) sequence. The Seattle patients, enrolled during active infection, were followed longitudinally. This entry comes from a study of blood T cell repertoires in COVID-19. Original handling: Scientists estimated how many nucleated cells there were by amplifying reference gene primers. Profiling relied on immunoSEQ multiplex PCR, and the TCRdb table lists in-frame clones only, not all of them. V and J calls and clone size follow that table, whereas D and trimming were derived from the DNA. The sample lists some 180,000 clones, about four fifths occurring once. CDR1 is KGHSH and CDR2 is LQKENI in the germline V gene. This CDR3 is built from 13 residues. Trimming left V 2 bases short and J 3 bases short, with 5 bases between.

J is TRBJ2-1 and V is TRBV18; D ambiguous. Sequences were obtained from peripheral blood. The origin of this receptor is a woman in her 40s with COVID-19, enrolled during active disease. The CDR3 coding sequence is TGTGCCAGCTCACCATTAAACTACAATGAGCAGTTCTTC. Translated, it gives CASSPLNYNEQFF.